Listed below are T cell receptor beta chains from one sample, sequenced in a study of blood T cell repertoires in COVID-19. Libraries were prepared by immunoSEQ multiplex PCR; TCRdb keeps only in-frame clonotypes and omits some of them. The repertoire has about 39,000 clones, approximately 85% of them found once; the top ten carry about 4.6%. The sample comprised peripheral blood. Every receptor here comes from a man in his sixties with acute or convalescent COVID-19. The CDR3 runs from the conserved cysteine through the conserved F or W. A D gene is named only where the DNA matches it firmly. Only part of the rows carry a size: once, few, many, or a class if the clone is expanded.

D	size	V	J	DNA	CDR3
.	.	TRBV7-9	TRBJ1-1	TGTGCCAGCAGCCCCCAAGGCGGGGGCTTTAGATTTGAAGCTTTCTTT	CASSPQGGGFRFEAFF
TRBD2	.	TRBV10-2	TRBJ2-7	TGCGCCAGTCGCCCCACTAGCGCCGCCTACGAGCAGTACTTC	CASRPTSAAYEQYF
TRBD1	.	TRBV19	TRBJ1-2	TGTGCCAGTAGTATGGAGGGACAGGGGGCTGTCGTCTATGGCTACACCTTC	CASSMEGQGAVVYGYTF
TRBD2	once	TRBV24-1	TRBJ2-7	TGTGCCACCAGTGACTCGACTAGCGGGAGTTCCTACGAGCAGTACTTC	CATSDSTSGSSYEQYF
TRBD1	once	TRBV20-1	TRBJ2-1	TGCAGTGCTAGTGCACAGGGGGCCGGCGAGCAGTTCTTC	CSASAQGAGEQFF
TRBD1	once	TRBV19	TRBJ2-7	TGTGCCAGTAGTGGAACAGGGGGCTCCGTCGGAGTGGACTACGAGCAGTACTTC	CASSGTGGSVGVDYEQYF
TRBD1	.	TRBV5-5	TRBJ1-5	TGTGCCAGCAGAGCCGGGACAGGGGTTCAGCCCCAGCATTTT	CASRAGTGVQPQHF
TRBD1	few	TRBV2	TRBJ2-2	TGTGCCAGCAAGAGACAGGGGGCCACCGGGGAGCTGTTTTTT	CASKRQGATGELFF
.	.	TRBV7-9	TRBJ1-2	TGTGCCAGCAGCTCTCGAGATGTGAGGCTGCGCTATGGCTACACCTTC	CASSSRDVRLRYGYTF
.	once	TRBV6-2/TRBV6-3	TRBJ2-7	TGTGCCAGCAGCCCCTATGACAATTACGAGCAGTACTTC	CASSPYDNYEQYF
.	.	TRBV18	TRBJ1-5	TGTGCCAGCTCCCGGGCGGACTATAGCAATCAGCCCCAGCATTTT	CASSRADYSNQPQHF
.	.	TRBV6-5	TRBJ2-7	TGTGCCAGTGGCCGTACCCCCTTCTACGAGCAGTACTTC	CASGRTPFYEQYF
.	once	TRBV2	TRBJ2-5	TGTGCCAGCAGGGGCACAGTAGGAGAGACCCAGTACTTC	CASRGTVGETQYF
TRBD1	.	TRBV19	TRBJ1-2	TGTGCCAGTAGTGATCCGGGACAGGGAGGTCGTGGCTACACCTTC	CASSDPGQGGRGYTF
TRBD1	.	TRBV4-3	TRBJ2-7	TGCGCCAGCAGCCAGAGGGACAGGGGTTACGAGCAGTACTTC	CASSQRDRGYEQYF
.	few	TRBV28	TRBJ2-5	TGTGCCAGCACCCCTGGAGGGAGTTTAGAGACCCAGTACTTC	CASTPGGSLETQYF
.	.	TRBV21-1	TRBJ2-1	TGTGCCAGCAGCAAATGCCACAGGGGGCTAGGCGATGAGCAGTTCTTC	CASSKCHRGLGDEQFF
TRBD1	.	TRBV30	TRBJ1-2	TGTGCCTGGAGTGGAGCAGGGGGCGGCTACACCTTC	CAWSGAGGGYTF
TRBD1	.	TRBV6-2/TRBV6-3	TRBJ1-1	TGTGCCAGCAGTTACCACGACAGGGCCAGCGCTTTCTTT	CASSYHDRASAFF
.	.	TRBV6-5	TRBJ1-4	TGTGCCAGCAGTAAACAGAATGAAAAACTGTTTTTT	CASSKQNEKLFF
.	few	TRBV9	TRBJ2-2	TGTGCCAGCAGCGCACTTCAAACCACCGGGGAGCTGTTTTTT	CASSALQTTGELFF
.	.	TRBV24-1	TRBJ2-1	TGTGCCTCGGCGGGACAGACCTACAATGAGCAGTTCTTC	CASAGQTYNEQFF
TRBD2	.	TRBV9	TRBJ2-3	TGTGCCAGCAGCGCCCGAGCGGGAGACGTCGGCACAGATACGCAGTATTTT	CASSARAGDVGTDTQYF
TRBD1	.	TRBV11-2	TRBJ2-1	TGTGCCAGCAGCTTATGGACAGGCGTGAGCTCCTACAATGAGCAGTTCTTC	CASSLWTGVSSYNEQFF
.	.	TRBV28	TRBJ1-2	TGTGCCAGCAGACCACAGGGAGTCTATGGCTACACCTTC	CASRPQGVYGYTF
TRBD1	.	TRBV9	TRBJ1-2	TGTGCCAACCCCCCTGGACAGGAGGAGAATGGCTACACCTTC	CANPPGQEENGYTF
.	.	TRBV28	TRBJ2-3	TGTGCCAGCAGTTTATACAGAAAGGGGAATGGCGCAGATACGCAGTATTTT	CASSLYRKGNGADTQYF
.	once	TRBV27	TRBJ1-6	TGTGCCAGCAGTTTATCGAGGGGGGGGATATTGAATTCACCCCTCCACTTT	CASSLSRGGILNSPLHF
.	.	TRBV6-6	TRBJ2-7	TGTGCCAGCAGTTACTCGCAGGGGTGGGAGCAGTACTTC	CASSYSQGWEQYF
.	.	TRBV5-1	TRBJ1-2	TGCGCCAGCAGCTTGGCGTCGCCAGGCATTGGCTATGGCTACACCTTC	CASSLASPGIGYGYTF
TRBD1	.	TRBV18	TRBJ2-1	TGTGCCAGCTCACCAGGACAGGGGGGGGTCAATGAGCAGTTCTTC	CASSPGQGGVNEQFF
.	once	TRBV20-1	TRBJ1-5	TGCAGTGCTAGGCGGGATCAGCCCCAGCATTTT	CSARRDQPQHF
.	once	TRBV2	TRBJ2-3	TGTGCCAGCAGGGGCTACGAGCCCACAGATACGCAGTATTTT	CASRGYEPTDTQYF
.	.	TRBV7-9	TRBJ2-5	TGTGCCAGCAGCCACCGGGACTTACCAGGCGCCCAGTACTTC	CASSHRDLPGAQYF
TRBD2	few	TRBV2	TRBJ2-7	TGTGCCAGCAGTGTCCTAGCGGGGACCTACGAGCAGTACTTC	CASSVLAGTYEQYF
TRBD1	.	TRBV19	TRBJ2-3	TGTGCCAGTAGTAGACAGGGCGGATCCTACACAGATACGCAGTATTTT	CASSRQGGSYTDTQYF
TRBD1	.	TRBV5-1	TRBJ2-2	TGCGCCAGCAGCTTGGGACAGGGGTCGAACACCGGGGAGCTGTTTTTT	CASSLGQGSNTGELFF
TRBD1	.	TRBV5-4	TRBJ1-1	TGTGCCAGCAGACAGGACAGGGGGCGACGTACTGAAGCTTTCTTT	CASRQDRGRRTEAFF
.	.	TRBV28	TRBJ1-5	TGTGCCAGCACCCGAACAGGTCCAGGGGCCCTCCATTTT	CASTRTGPGALHF
.	.	TRBV7-9	TRBJ2-2	TGTGCCAGCAGCTTTCCGGCAGGGGCCCCCGGGGAGCTGTTTTTT	CASSFPAGAPGELFF
.	.	TRBV28	TRBJ1-6	TGTGCCAGCAGCACCGGACACGATAATTCACCCCTCCACTTT	CASSTGHDNSPLHF
TRBD2	.	TRBV12-5	TRBJ2-3	TGTGCTAGTGGGCAGCGGGGGGGCGAAGATACGCAGTATTTT	CASGQRGGEDTQYF
TRBD2	.	TRBV5-4	TRBJ2-1	TGTGCCAGCAGCCCCATGTTACTAGCGGGAGTCCTGGCCAATGAGCAGTTCTTC	CASSPMLLAGVLANEQFF
.	.	TRBV6-5	TRBJ1-1	TGTGCCAGCATCGTAGGGGGAATGAACACTGAAGCTTTCTTT	CASIVGGMNTEAFF
TRBD1	.	TRBV5-6	TRBJ2-7	TGTGCCAGCAGCTTGTCGGACAGGGTGGCCGAGCAGTACTTC	CASSLSDRVAEQYF
TRBD1	.	TRBV2	TRBJ2-1	TGTGCCAGCAGTGGCGGACAGGGATCTGACAATGAGCAGTTCTTC	CASSGGQGSDNEQFF
TRBD2	once	TRBV5-1	TRBJ2-1	TGCGCCAGCAGCGAGAGAGCGGGGGGGTTTGGTAATGAGCAGTTCTTC	CASSERAGGFGNEQFF
.	.	TRBV21-1	TRBJ1-2	TGTGCCAGCAGCGAACAGGGCAAGAGCTACACCTTC	CASSEQGKSYTF
.	.	TRBV18	TRBJ2-6	TGTGCCAGCTCACAACAGGGTTCTGGGGCCAACGTCCTGACTTTC	CASSQQGSGANVLTF
TRBD2	.	TRBV11-3	TRBJ2-5	TGTGCCAGCAGCTTAGAGAAGGGACTAGCGGGAGGGGCCGAGACCCAGTACTTC	CASSLEKGLAGGAETQYF
TRBD1	once	TRBV5-1	TRBJ1-4	TGCGCCAGCAGCCCGGGACAGGGGGACGAAAAACTGTTTTTT	CASSPGQGDEKLFF
.	.	TRBV6-1	TRBJ1-2	TGTGCCAGCAGTGACCCCGGGGGCTATGGCTACACCTTC	CASSDPGGYGYTF
.	.	TRBV7-9	TRBJ1-1	TGTGCCAGCAGCCTCTCCATGGGAGGAACTGAAGCTTTCTTT	CASSLSMGGTEAFF
.	few	TRBV7-9	TRBJ2-1	TGTGCCAGCAGCCCGTATATCGATGAGCAGTTCTTC	CASSPYIDEQFF
.	few	TRBV29-1	TRBJ1-1	TGCAGCGTGGCTTCGGGGGGGCAGGGCACTGAAGCTTTCTTT	CSVASGGQGTEAFF
TRBD2	.	TRBV9	TRBJ2-7	TGTGCCAGCAGCGTAGGGGAGGGTTTCTACGAGCAGTACTTC	CASSVGEGFYEQYF
.	.	TRBV18	TRBJ2-3	TGTGCCAGCTCCGGTACGCAGTATTTT	CASSGTQYF